This T cell receptor beta chain is from a study of breast tumors, draining lymph nodes, adjacent tissues. About this clonotype itself: This may be a read error: a much more frequent sequence differs by one nucleotide.

Each CDR3 protein is one row after TCRdb ran MiXCR on the multiplex PCR reads. This sample has 150,000 to 200,000 distinct CDR3 sequences, with 33% found just once. The lymph nodes were axillary draining lymph nodes from breast cancer patients. This CDR3 is built from 14 residues. CDR1 is MNHEY and CDR2 is SVGEGT in the germline V gene. The sequencing input was axillary lymph node tissue. The rearrangement joins TRBV6-2 or TRBV6-3 to TRBJ1-3, with D unclear. The TCR comes from a female donor with breast cancer. Some clones in this sample may be carry-over from other donors' samples. CDR3 in DNA: TGTGCCAGCAGTGAAACCGGAAGACGAAACACCATACATTTT. Translation: CASSETGRRNTIHF.